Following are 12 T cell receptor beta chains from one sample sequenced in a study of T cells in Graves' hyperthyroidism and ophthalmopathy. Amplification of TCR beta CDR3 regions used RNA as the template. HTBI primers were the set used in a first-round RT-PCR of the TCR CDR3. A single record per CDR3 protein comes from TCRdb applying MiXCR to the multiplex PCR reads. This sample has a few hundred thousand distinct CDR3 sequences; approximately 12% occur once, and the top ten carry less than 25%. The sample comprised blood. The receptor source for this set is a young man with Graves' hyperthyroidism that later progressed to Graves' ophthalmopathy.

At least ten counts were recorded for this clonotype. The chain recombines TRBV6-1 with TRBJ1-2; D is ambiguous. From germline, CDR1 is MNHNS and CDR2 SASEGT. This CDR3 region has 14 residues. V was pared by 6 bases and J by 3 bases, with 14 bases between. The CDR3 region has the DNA TGTGCCAGCAGCTCTAGGGAGTTCCACTATGGCTACACCTTC. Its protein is CASSSREFHYGYTF.

The CDR3 nucleotides are TGCAGTGCAAAAGTATTGTCTAGCGGGGGCGGGCTTCACACCGGGGAGCTGTTTTTT. Its translation is CSAKVLSSGGGLHTGELFF. The chain has TRBV20-1 and TRBJ2-2; 10 nucleotides agree with TRBD2. Trimming at V came to 6 bases and at J to 3 bases, leaving 19 bases not matched to a gene. This CDR3 has 19 amino acids. From germline, CDR1 is DFQATT and CDR2 SNEGSKA (reference sequence).

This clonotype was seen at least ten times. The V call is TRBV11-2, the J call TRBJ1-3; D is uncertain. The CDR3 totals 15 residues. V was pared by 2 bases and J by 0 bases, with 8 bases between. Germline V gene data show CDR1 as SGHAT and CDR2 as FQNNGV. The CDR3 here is CASSLMRSSGNTIYF. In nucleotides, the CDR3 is TGTGCCAGCAGCTTAATGAGAAGCTCTGGAAACACCATATATTTT.

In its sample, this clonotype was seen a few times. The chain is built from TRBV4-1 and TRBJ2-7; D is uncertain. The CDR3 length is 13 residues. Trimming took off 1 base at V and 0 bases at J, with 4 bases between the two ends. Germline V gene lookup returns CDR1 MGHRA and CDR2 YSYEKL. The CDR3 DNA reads TGCGCCAGCAGCCAAGCAGCCTCCTACGAGCAGTACTTC. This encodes CASSQAASYEQYF.

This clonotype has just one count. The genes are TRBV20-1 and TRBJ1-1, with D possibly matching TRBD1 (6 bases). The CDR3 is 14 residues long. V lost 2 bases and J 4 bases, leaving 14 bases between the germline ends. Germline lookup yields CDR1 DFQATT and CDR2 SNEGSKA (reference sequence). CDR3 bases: TGCAGTGCTAGACATCTTACAGGGTTCACTGAAGCTTTCTTT. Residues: CSARHLTGFTEAFF.

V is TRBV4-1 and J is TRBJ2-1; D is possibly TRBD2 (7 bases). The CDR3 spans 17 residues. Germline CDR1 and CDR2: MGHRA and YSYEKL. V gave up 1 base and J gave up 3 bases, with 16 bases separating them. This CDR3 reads CASSQVIGGLGYNEQFF. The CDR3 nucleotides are TGCGCCAGCAGCCAAGTGATCGGGGGGCTAGGCTACAATGAGCAGTTCTTC.

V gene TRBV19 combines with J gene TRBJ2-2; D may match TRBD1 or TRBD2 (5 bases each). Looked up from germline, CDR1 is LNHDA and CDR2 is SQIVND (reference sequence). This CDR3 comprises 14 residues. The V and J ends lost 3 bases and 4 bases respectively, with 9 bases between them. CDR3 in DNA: TGTGCCAGTAGTATGGGGACGGGCACCGGGGAGCTGTTTTTT. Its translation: CASSMGTGTGELFF.

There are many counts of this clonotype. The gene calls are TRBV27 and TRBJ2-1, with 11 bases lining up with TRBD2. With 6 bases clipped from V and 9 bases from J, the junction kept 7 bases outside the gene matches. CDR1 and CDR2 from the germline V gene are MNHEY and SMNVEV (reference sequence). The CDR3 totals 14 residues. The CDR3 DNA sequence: TGTGCCAGCAGGTCTAGCGGGGGGTGGGGTGAGCAGTTCTTC. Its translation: CASRSSGGWGEQFF.

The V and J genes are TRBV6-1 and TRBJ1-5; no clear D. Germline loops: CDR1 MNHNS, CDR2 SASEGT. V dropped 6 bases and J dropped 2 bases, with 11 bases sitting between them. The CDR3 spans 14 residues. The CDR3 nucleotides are TGTGCCAGCAGGAAATGGGCAGGCAATCAGCCCCAGCATTTT. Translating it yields CASRKWAGNQPQHF.

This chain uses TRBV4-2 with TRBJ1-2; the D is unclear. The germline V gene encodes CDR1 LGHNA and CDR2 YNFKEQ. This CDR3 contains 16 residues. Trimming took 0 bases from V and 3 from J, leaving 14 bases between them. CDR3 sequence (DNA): TGTGCCAGCAGCCAAGACGGGGATGCCATAGACTATGGCTACACCTTC. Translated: CASSQDGDAIDYGYTF.

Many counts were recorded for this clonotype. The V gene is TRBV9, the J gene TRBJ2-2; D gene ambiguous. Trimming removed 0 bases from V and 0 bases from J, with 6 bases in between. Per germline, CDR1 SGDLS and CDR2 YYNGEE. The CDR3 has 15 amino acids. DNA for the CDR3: TGTGCCAGCAGCGTAGGTGGGGCGAACACCGGGGAGCTGTTTTTT. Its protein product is CASSVGGANTGELFF.

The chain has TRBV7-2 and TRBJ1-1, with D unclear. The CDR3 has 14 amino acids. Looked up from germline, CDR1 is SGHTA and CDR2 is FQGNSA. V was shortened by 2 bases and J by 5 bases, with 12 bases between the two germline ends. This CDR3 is CASSLYTSWTEAFF. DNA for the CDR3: TGTGCCAGCAGCTTATACACCTCTTGGACTGAAGCTTTCTTT.